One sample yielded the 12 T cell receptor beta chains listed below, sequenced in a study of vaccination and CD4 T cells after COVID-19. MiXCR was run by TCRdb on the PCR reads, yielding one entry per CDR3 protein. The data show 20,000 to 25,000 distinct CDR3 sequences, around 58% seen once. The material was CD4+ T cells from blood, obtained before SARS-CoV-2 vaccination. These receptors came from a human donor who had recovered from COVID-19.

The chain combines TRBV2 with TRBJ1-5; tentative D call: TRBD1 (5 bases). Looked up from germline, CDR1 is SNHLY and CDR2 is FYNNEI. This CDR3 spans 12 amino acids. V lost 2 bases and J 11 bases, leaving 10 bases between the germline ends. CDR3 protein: CASSESGTAQHF. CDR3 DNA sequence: TGTGCCAGCAGTGAAAGTGGGACGGCCCAGCATTTT.

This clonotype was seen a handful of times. The CDR3 DNA sequence: TGCAGTGCTTCTTCCGGGACAGGACCGGGCTACGAGCAGTACTTC. Residues: CSASSGTGPGYEQYF. The chain links TRBV20-1 to TRBJ2-7, with TRBD1 identical over 8 bases. The CDR3 contains 15 residues. CDR1 and CDR2 (germline): DFQATT, SNEGSKA (reference sequence). V lost 5 bases to trimming and J lost 3 bases; unmatched junction nucleotides: 12.

The CDR3 is CASSPLGSGKETQYF. DNA of the CDR3: TGTGCCAGCAGTCCTCTGGGTAGCGGGAAAGAGACCCAGTACTTC. V usage is TRBV27 and J usage is TRBJ2-5; 8 bases agree with TRBD2. V lost 5 bases and J lost 3; bases outside the gene matches: 8. The germline V gene encodes CDR1 MNHEY and CDR2 SMNVEV (reference sequence). This CDR3 spans 15 amino acids.

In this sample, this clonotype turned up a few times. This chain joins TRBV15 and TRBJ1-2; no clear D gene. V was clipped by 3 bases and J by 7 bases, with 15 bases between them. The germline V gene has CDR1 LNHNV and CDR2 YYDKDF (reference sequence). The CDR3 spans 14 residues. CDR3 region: CATSRDSLGRGYTF. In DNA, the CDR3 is TGTGCCACCAGCAGGGACTCCCTAGGTCGTGGCTACACCTTC.

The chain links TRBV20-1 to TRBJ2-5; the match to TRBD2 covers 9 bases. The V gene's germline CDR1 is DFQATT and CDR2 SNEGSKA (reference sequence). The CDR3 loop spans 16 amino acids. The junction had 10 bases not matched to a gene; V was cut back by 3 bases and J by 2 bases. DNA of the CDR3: TGCAGTGCTAGCCCTTGGAGCGGGAGGTTTCAAGAGACCCAGTACTTC. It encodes CSASPWSGRFQETQYF.

The CDR3 loop is CASLSSGTDYNEQFF. In DNA form, the CDR3 reads TGTGCCAGCCTGTCGAGCGGGACGGATTACAATGAGCAGTTCTTC. This chain links TRBV28 with TRBJ2-1, with TRBD2 matching 7 bases. This CDR3 comprises 15 residues. V lost 8 bases and J lost 4; bases outside the gene matches: 11. Germline-derived CDR1 and CDR2 are MDHEN and SYDVKM.

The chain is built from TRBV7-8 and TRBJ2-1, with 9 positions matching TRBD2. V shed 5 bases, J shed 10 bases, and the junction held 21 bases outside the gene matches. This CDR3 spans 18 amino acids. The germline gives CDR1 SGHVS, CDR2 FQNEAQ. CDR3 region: CASSQLVTFAGGGREQFF. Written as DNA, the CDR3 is TGTGCCAGCAGCCAGCTGGTAACCTTCGCGGGAGGGGGAAGGGAGCAGTTCTTC. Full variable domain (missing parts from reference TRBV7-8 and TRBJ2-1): GAGVSQSPRYKVAKRGQDVALRCDPISGHVSLFWYQQALGQGPEFLTYFQNEAQLDKSGLPSDRFFAERPEGSVSTLKIQRTQQEDSAVYLCASSQLVTFAGGGREQFFGPGTRLTVL.

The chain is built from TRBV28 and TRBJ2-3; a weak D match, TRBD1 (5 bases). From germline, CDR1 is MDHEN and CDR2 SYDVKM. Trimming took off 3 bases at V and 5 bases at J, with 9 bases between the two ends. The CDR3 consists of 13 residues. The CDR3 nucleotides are TGTGCCAGCAGTTTGGCAGGGATAGATACGCAGTATTTT. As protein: CASSLAGIDTQYF.

The CDR3 region is CASSFMAGQSSYEQYF. Here the CDR3 DNA reads TGTGCCAGCAGTTTTATGGCAGGGCAGTCCTCCTACGAGCAGTACTTC. The chain has TRBV28 and TRBJ2-7; possibly TRBD1 for D (5 bases). Trimming removed 3 bases from V and 0 bases from J, with 15 bases in between. Germline CDR1 is MDHEN and CDR2 is SYDVKM. The CDR3 is 16 residues long.

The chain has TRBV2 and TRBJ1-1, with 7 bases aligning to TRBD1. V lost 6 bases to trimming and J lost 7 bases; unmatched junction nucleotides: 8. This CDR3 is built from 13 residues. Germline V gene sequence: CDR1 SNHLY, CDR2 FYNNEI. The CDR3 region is CASRSRDSSEAFF. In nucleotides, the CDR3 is TGTGCCAGCAGGTCCAGGGACAGTAGTGAAGCTTTCTTT.

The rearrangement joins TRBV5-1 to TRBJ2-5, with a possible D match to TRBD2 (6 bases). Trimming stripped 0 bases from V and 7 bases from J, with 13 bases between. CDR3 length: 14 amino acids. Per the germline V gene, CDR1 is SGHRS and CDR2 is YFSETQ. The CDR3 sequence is CASSLAGDTPTQYF. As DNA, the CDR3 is TGCGCCAGCAGCTTGGCGGGAGATACACCGACCCAGTACTTC.

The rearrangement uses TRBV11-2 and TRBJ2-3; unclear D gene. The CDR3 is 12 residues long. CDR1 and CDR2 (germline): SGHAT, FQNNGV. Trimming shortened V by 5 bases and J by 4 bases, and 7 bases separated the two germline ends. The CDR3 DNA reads TGTGCCAGCAGCCTTATTTCAGATACGCAGTATTTT. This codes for CASSLISDTQYF.